Here is one T cell receptor (beta chain) with its context. In TCRdb, the reads were re-called with MiXCR into one record per CDR3 protein. In the table there are 150,000 to 200,000 distinct CDR3 sequences, 28% of which are singletons. CDR1 and CDR2 (germline): GTSNPN, SVGIG (reference sequence). V lost 6 bases, J lost 4 bases, and 11 bases stayed unmatched. The CDR3 length is 14 residues. This specimen belongs to a study of T cell repertoires in cytomegalovirus infection. This sequence was found in a human donor in good health (CMV status not recorded). Some clones in this sample may be carry-over from other donors' samples. The V call is TRBV30, the J call TRBJ1-1; TRBD1 agrees at 7 bases. Sequences were obtained from PBMCs. The CDR3 protein is CACAGGAGRTEAFF. The CDR3 nucleotides read TGTGCCTGCGCAGGGGGAGCAGGGCGCACTGAAGCTTTCTTT.